The 7 T cell receptor beta chains below all came from one sample that was sequenced in a study of shared clonotypes between healthy human individuals. Clones were read by immunoSEQ multiplex PCR, and TCRdb kept only the in-frame ones, dropping some. This sample has 550,000 to 700,000 clones, with approximately 73% found just once. Sequencing was carried out using memory CD4+ T cells sorted from blood. As to subset: CD45RA-negative fraction. The source is a woman aged 25 to 39 in good health.

The chain uses TRBV19 and TRBJ2-2; 7 positions match TRBD1. CDR1 and CDR2 (germline): LNHDA, SQIVND (reference sequence). This CDR3 has 15 residues. V lost 1 base, J lost 5 bases, and 4 bases stayed unmatched. The CDR3 spells CASSIVGQDTGELFF. Here the CDR3 DNA reads TGTGCCAGTAGTATAGTTGGACAGGATACCGGGGAGCTGTTTTTT.

V and J are TRBV7-9 and TRBJ2-1; no reliable D call. CDR1 and CDR2 (germline): SEHNR, FQNEAQ (reference sequence). The germline V and J ends were trimmed by 4 bases and 5 bases, with 6 bases remaining between them. The CDR3 spans 12 residues. The CDR3, as DNA: TGTGCCAGCAGCTCCACCAACAATGAGCAGTTCTTC. Protein product: CASSSTNNEQFF.

This clone was counted between two and nine times. This chain links TRBV11-2 with TRBJ1-2; 9 nucleotides match TRBD1. Germline values: CDR1 SGHAT, CDR2 FQNNGV. The junction had 8 bases not matched to a gene; V was cut back by 7 bases and J by 5 bases. The CDR3 contains 14 residues. The DNA for the CDR3 is TGTGCCAGCACCAGCGACAGGGGGGGATATGGCTACACCTTC. It encodes CASTSDRGGYGYTF.

The chain carries TRBV9 and TRBJ2-7, with D possibly called TRBD1 or TRBD2 (6 bases each). CDR1 is SGDLS, CDR2 YYNGEE, per germline. Between the trimmed V and J ends, which lost 4 bases and 3 bases, there was a span of 14 bases. This CDR3 is 14 amino acids long. Written as DNA, the CDR3 is TGTGCCAGCAGCCTTAGACAGGACTACTACGAGCAGTACTTC. Its translation is CASSLRQDYYEQYF.

The V call is TRBV7-6, the J call TRBJ2-7, with 11 bases matching TRBD2. Unmatched junction bases numbered 6, after V lost 1 base and J lost 7 bases. This CDR3 contains 15 residues. The germline V gene encodes CDR1 SGHVS and CDR2 FNYEAQ. The CDR3 is CASSLVLAGGGEQYF. The DNA of the CDR3 is TGTGCCAGCAGCTTAGTGCTAGCGGGAGGAGGTGAGCAGTACTTC.

The chain combines TRBV5-1 with TRBJ2-3; 8 nucleotides align to TRBD2. CDR1 is SGHRS, CDR2 YFSETQ, per germline. CDR3 length equals 16 residues. V lost 5 bases, J lost 0 bases, and 8 bases stayed unmatched. DNA of the CDR3: TGCGCCAGCAGTCCTGGACTAGCTCTCAGCACAGATACGCAGTATTTT. It yields the protein CASSPGLALSTDTQYF.

This clone appeared many times. The chain uses TRBV28 and TRBJ1-5; TRBD1 agrees at 7 bases. V lost 2 bases and J lost 7; bases outside the gene matches: 5. The CDR3 extends over 14 amino acids. Germline lookup yields CDR1 MDHEN and CDR2 SYDVKM. For the CDR3, the DNA is TGTGCCAGCAGTTTAATCGGCAGGGGGCAGCCCCAGCATTTT. Translated, it gives CASSLIGRGQPQHF.